These T cell receptor beta chains were read from a single sample in a study of T-cell memory formation after mild COVID-19. Via MiXCR, TCRdb re-called the 5' RACE reads, giving one row per CDR3 protein. The sample lists 90,000 to 120,000 distinct CDR3 sequences; approximately 12% were seen once. Material: PBMCs or a T cell subset sorted from them (not recorded which). The receptors shown here come from a young man who had mild COVID-19 (a few samples of this study predate the infection). Cell type and time point are not known. The CDR3 runs from the conserved cysteine through the conserved F or W. D genes are given only for firm matches. The size field is filled for only some rows; it gives once, few, many or a size class.

TGCGCCAGCAGCTTGTTCGGCAGGGATTACAATGAGCAGTTCTTC	CASSLFGRDYNEQFF	.	TRBV5-1	.	TRBJ2-1
TGCAGCGTAACCAGGGGGTACGAGCAGTACTTC	CSVTRGYEQYF	few	TRBV29-1	TRBD1	TRBJ2-7
TGTGCCAGCAGTCGGGGACAGGGGGCGAGCTATGGCTACACCTTC	CASSRGQGASYGYTF	few	TRBV6-5	TRBD1	TRBJ1-2
TGCGCCAGTGCCTGGGGGAATCGTGGTTCACCCCTCCACTTT	CASAWGNRGSPLHF	few	TRBV4-3	.	TRBJ1-6
TGCGCCAGCAGCTCCTACCTTAACGGGGGGGCACAGAGCACGCAGTATTTT	CASSSYLNGGAQSTQYF	.	TRBV4-3	TRBD2	TRBJ2-3
TGCGCCAGCAGCTTGGCAGGGGCTAACTATGGCTACACCTTC	CASSLAGANYGYTF	.	TRBV5-1	.	TRBJ1-2
TGCGCCAGCAGCCAAGAGCGACTGCTCCAAGAGACCCAGTACTTC	CASSQERLLQETQYF	.	TRBV4-1	.	TRBJ2-5
TGTGCCAGCAGCCCACAATGGACCCAGTACTTC	CASSPQWTQYF	few	TRBV13	.	TRBJ2-5
TGCGCCAGCAGCCCGTTGTCCGGAGATACGCAGTATTTT	CASSPLSGDTQYF	.	TRBV4-1	.	TRBJ2-3
TGTGCCAGCAGCCAAGATGGGAGGACAATTAGCACAGATACGCAGTATTTT	CASSQDGRTISTDTQYF	few	TRBV14	.	TRBJ2-3
TGCGCCAGCAGCCAAGCGGCGGGGATAAAAAACATTCAGTACTTC	CASSQAAGIKNIQYF	few	TRBV4-1	.	TRBJ2-4
TGCAGCGTTGTGGGGGGAGCTCCTACAGGGGAGCAGTTCTTC	CSVVGGAPTGEQFF	.	TRBV29-1	.	TRBJ2-1
TGTGCCAGCAGTGGGCGAAGCATTCAGGGGAACACTGAAGCTTTCTTT	CASSGRSIQGNTEAFF	.	TRBV12-3/TRBV12-4	.	TRBJ1-1
TGCAGTGCTGGGGCGGAAGGGAGCTCCTACAATGAGCAGTTCTTC	CSAGAEGSSYNEQFF	many	TRBV20-1	.	TRBJ2-1
TGTGCCAGCAGTCGAACGGACGGCAATCAGCCCCAGCATTTT	CASSRTDGNQPQHF	.	TRBV12-3/TRBV12-4	.	TRBJ1-5
TGCAGCGTTGAAGATCGCGGACTAGCGACTAGCACAGATACGCAGTATTTT	CSVEDRGLATSTDTQYF	.	TRBV29-1	TRBD2	TRBJ2-3
TGTGCCAGCAGCTTACACCCGGGGTGGGGGAATGGCTACACCTTC	CASSLHPGWGNGYTF	.	TRBV7-2	.	TRBJ1-2
TGCGCCAGCAGCCAAGTGGGGGGGTGGAACACTGAAGCTTTCTTT	CASSQVGGWNTEAFF	few	TRBV4-1	.	TRBJ1-1
TGTGCCAGCAGCTTAAGATTATCCTCTGAGCAGTTCTTC	CASSLRLSSEQFF	.	TRBV7-8	.	TRBJ2-1
TGTGCCATCAGTCCTACAGGGGAAAACACAGATACGCAGTATTTT	CAISPTGENTDTQYF	few	TRBV10-3	TRBD1	TRBJ2-3
TGCGCCAGCAGCCAAGTGGGCCTTATCACTGAAGCTTTCTTT	CASSQVGLITEAFF	few	TRBV4-1	.	TRBJ1-1
TGCGCCAGCAGCCATCTGACAGGGGGTTACACTGAAGCTTTCTTT	CASSHLTGGYTEAFF	few	TRBV4-1	TRBD1	TRBJ1-1
TGTGCCAGCAGTTTAGCGGGGTCCTATGGCTACACCTTC	CASSLAGSYGYTF	few	TRBV12-3/TRBV12-4	.	TRBJ1-2
TGCGCCAGCAGCTTGTTTTCTGGCACAGATACGCAGTATTTT	CASSLFSGTDTQYF	few	TRBV5-1	.	TRBJ2-3
TGTGCCAGCAGCCCGCAGAACACCGGGGAGCTGTTTTTT	CASSPQNTGELFF	.	TRBV7-9	.	TRBJ2-2
TGTGCCAGCAGTTTATTTCGCGTAACCTGGACCGGGGAGCTGTTTTTT	CASSLFRVTWTGELFF	few	TRBV28	.	TRBJ2-2
TGCAGCGTTGAAGCCCGCCGGGATACGCAGTATTTT	CSVEARRDTQYF	.	TRBV29-1	.	TRBJ2-3
TGTGCCAGCAGCTTTAGGGGGGCGGGCGAGCAGTACTTC	CASSFRGAGEQYF	.	TRBV5-4	.	TRBJ2-7
TGTGCCAGCAGTTTAACGCAGGGTGGGAACACTGAAGCTTTCTTT	CASSLTQGGNTEAFF	.	TRBV12-3/TRBV12-4	.	TRBJ1-1
TGCGCCAGCAGCTCGGTCGGTCAGGGGAATGGCTACACCTTC	CASSSVGQGNGYTF	.	TRBV5-1	.	TRBJ1-2
TGTGCCAGCAGCCGGGCCGGGGGGGAACGGAACGGGGAGCTGTTTTTT	CASSRAGGERNGELFF	few	TRBV5-4	TRBD2	TRBJ2-2
TGTGCCAGCAGCCCTGTCGGGGACGAGCAGTACTTC	CASSPVGDEQYF	.	TRBV3-1	.	TRBJ2-7
TGTGCCATCAGTGAAGGACAGCAAGAGACCCAGTACTTC	CAISEGQQETQYF	.	TRBV10-3	.	TRBJ2-5
TGCGCCAGCAGCTTGGACGCGGCTCTATCTTATAATTCACCCCTCCACTTT	CASSLDAALSYNSPLHF	.	TRBV5-1	.	TRBJ1-6
TGTGCCAGCAGCGATAAAAGGGGGTACTCCTACAATGAGCAGTTCTTC	CASSDKRGYSYNEQFF	.	TRBV5-6	.	TRBJ2-1
TGTGCCAGCAGCTCAGGACAGGGATCCTACGAGCAGTACTTC	CASSSGQGSYEQYF	many	TRBV7-6	TRBD1	TRBJ2-7
TGCAGCGGGGTAGCGGGGAGCACAGATACGCAGTATTTT	CSGVAGSTDTQYF	.	TRBV29-1	TRBD2	TRBJ2-3